A single sample gave rise to the 21 T cell receptor beta chains below, sequenced in a study of blood T cell repertoires in COVID-19. Some clones are missing from TCRdb's copy, which holds only in-frame ones; the method was immunoSEQ multiplex PCR. Found here are approximately 260,000 clones, approximately 87% of them singletons; the top ten hold about 5%. Sequencing was performed on peripheral blood. The receptors here all came from a man aged 55-75 years who had recovered from COVID-19.

This clone was detected once. The chain has TRBV14 and TRBJ2-1; the match to TRBD1 covers 7 bases. The trim removed 2 bases at V and 12 bases at J, leaving 13 bases unmatched. Germline V gene data show CDR1 as SGHDN and CDR2 as FVKESK. The CDR3 runs 15 residues. This CDR3 is CASSQSRGRGFRQFF. Here the CDR3 DNA reads TGTGCCAGCAGCCAATCCCGGGGCAGGGGGTTTAGGCAGTTCTTC.

This chain uses TRBV19 with TRBJ2-1, with 10 positions matching TRBD2. Germline CDR1 reads LNHDA; CDR2 reads SQIVND (reference sequence). The V segment lost 4 bases and the J segment 0 bases; nucleotides outside the gene matches: 6. This CDR3 is built from 17 residues. CDR3 nucleotide sequence: TGTGCCAGTAGTAGGACCTCTAGCGGGAGCTCCTACAATGAGCAGTTCTTC. It yields the protein CASSRTSSGSSYNEQFF. Full variable domain (rest looked up from reference TRBV19 and TRBJ2-1): DGGITQSPKYLFRKEGQNVTLSCEQNLNHDAMYWYRQDPGQGLRLIYYSQIVNDFQKGDIAEGYSVSREKKESFPLTVTSAQKNPTAFYLCASSRTSSGSSYNEQFFGPGTRLTVL.

The chain couples TRBV28 to TRBJ1-1; possible D gene TRBD1, 6 bases. The CDR3 runs to 16 residues. The germline gives CDR1 MDHEN, CDR2 SYDVKM. The V end lost 2 bases, the J end lost 3 bases, and 16 bases lay between the germline ends. CDR3 nucleotide sequence: TGTGCCAGCAGTTTAGGGGCAGGGGTGGTGTACACTGAAGCTTTCTTT. This encodes CASSLGAGVVYTEAFF.

The V call is TRBV27, the J call TRBJ2-5; D unresolved. Trimming removed 4 bases at V and 2 bases at J, with 8 bases between. This CDR3 contains 13 residues. In germline, CDR1 is MNHEY, CDR2 SMNVEV (reference sequence). The CDR3 region is CASSSPPQETQYF. CDR3 nucleotide sequence: TGTGCCAGCAGTTCCCCCCCTCAAGAGACCCAGTACTTC.

This clone showed up just a few times. This sequence joins TRBV18 and TRBJ1-4; D is undetermined. The CDR3 spans 13 residues. The germline gives CDR1 KGHSH, CDR2 LQKENI. The V gene lost 3 bases and the J gene lost 9 bases, with 11 bases spanning the gap. The DNA of the CDR3 is TGTGCCAGCTCACCTAGCCGGGAAAAAAAACTGTTTTTT. This gives the protein CASSPSREKKLFF.

This chain links TRBV24-1 with TRBJ1-1, with D perhaps TRBD1 (5 bases). The CDR3 totals 13 residues. The V end lost 5 bases, the J end lost 1 base, and 7 bases lay between the germline ends. Germline-derived CDR1 and CDR2 are KGHDR and SFDVKD. The CDR3 spells CATSARANTEAFF. The CDR3 nucleotides are TGTGCCACCAGTGCCAGGGCGAACACTGAAGCTTTCTTT.

This clone came up a few times. V usage is TRBV19 and J usage is TRBJ2-6; D unclear. Germline V gene lookup returns CDR1 LNHDA and CDR2 SQIVND (reference sequence). Between the trimmed V and J ends, which lost 1 base and 0 bases, there was a span of 4 bases. The CDR3 sequence is 15 residues long. This CDR3 is CASSIGSSGANVLTF. The CDR3 DNA follows: TGTGCCAGTAGTATAGGCAGCTCTGGGGCCAACGTCCTGACTTTC.

The chain employs TRBV7-8 and TRBJ2-2; 7 bases fit TRBD1. The CDR3 is made up of 15 amino acids. Germline-derived CDR1 and CDR2 are SGHVS and FQNEAQ. J was trimmed by 0 bases and V by 2 bases; bases with no gene match: 0. DNA of the CDR3: TGTGCCAGCAGCTTAACAGGGGCGAACACCGGGGAGCTGTTTTTT. Its translation: CASSLTGANTGELFF.

Concerning this clone itself: This same CDR3 is encoded by further DNA sequences in the sample. The rearrangement uses TRBV12-3 or TRBV12-4 and TRBJ1-1; D call uncertain. The length of the CDR3 is 13 residues. V lost 2 bases and J lost 4, with 8 bases in between. CDR3: CASSLSRGTEAFF. The CDR3 DNA reads as TGTGCCAGCAGTTTATCCCGGGGCACTGAAGCTTTCTTT.

The CDR3 spells CASSPSDRVGEQYF. The CDR3 nucleotides are TGTGCCAGTAGCCCCTCGGACAGGGTTGGAGAGCAGTACTTC. The rearrangement links TRBV19 to TRBJ2-7; TRBD1 agrees at 8 bases. Germline V gene data show CDR1 as LNHDA and CDR2 as SQIVND (reference sequence). J gave up 7 bases and V 6 bases, and 11 bases lay outside the gene matches. The CDR3 runs 14 residues. The full variable domain, its missing parts supplied by reference TRBV19 and TRBJ2-7, is DGGITQSPKYLFRKEGQNVTLSCEQNLNHDAMYWYRQDPGQGLRLIYYSQIVNDFQKGDIAEGYSVSREKKESFPLTVTSAQKNPTAFYLCASSPSDRVGEQYFGPGTRLTVT.

This sequence joins TRBV4-2 and TRBJ2-1; TRBD2 agrees at 9 bases. The CDR3 is made up of 21 amino acids. CDR1 and CDR2 from the germline V gene are LGHNA and YNFKEQ. V shed 0 bases, J shed 0 bases, and the junction held 15 bases outside the gene matches. Written as DNA, the CDR3 is TGTGCCAGCAGCCAAGACCCTGGGGGGCGAGTAGCGGGAGTCTCCTACAATGAGCAGTTCTTC. This codes for CASSQDPGGRVAGVSYNEQFF.

The chain combines TRBV2 with TRBJ1-5, with D maybe TRBD1 (6 bases). The CDR3 spans 12 residues. V lost 6 bases and J lost 11, with 14 bases in between. CDR1 SNHLY and CDR2 FYNNEI come from the germline V gene. The CDR3, as DNA: TGTGCCAGCAGCCGGGACATCGAAGCCCAGCATTTT. It yields the protein CASSRDIEAQHF.

The chain links TRBV2 to TRBJ2-7; 8 nucleotides line up with TRBD1. J gave up 0 bases and V 5 bases, and 3 bases lay outside the gene matches. This CDR3 region has 14 residues. From germline, CDR1 is SNHLY and CDR2 FYNNEI. The CDR3 sequence: CASSRDRNSYEQYF. The CDR3 nucleotides read TGTGCCAGCAGTCGGGACAGGAACTCCTACGAGCAGTACTTC.

This clone was seen a single time. The chain employs TRBV29-1 and TRBJ1-5; D call uncertain. Germline V gives CDR1 SQVTM, CDR2 ANQGSEA. This CDR3 has 13 amino acids. Trimming took 4 bases from V and 6 from J, leaving 13 bases between them. CDR3 nucleotides: TGCAGCGTTGCCGAGAATACGGGTCAGCCCCAGCATTTT. Its protein product is CSVAENTGQPQHF.

The rearrangement links TRBV4-1 to TRBJ1-2, with D unclear. The CDR3 runs to 14 residues. Per germline, CDR1 MGHRA and CDR2 YSYEKL. V gave up 4 bases and J gave up 2 bases, with 11 bases separating them. This CDR3 reads CASSPQEGNYGYTF. The CDR3 DNA is TGCGCCAGCAGCCCCCAGGAGGGAAACTATGGCTACACCTTC.

The chain uses TRBV30 and TRBJ2-7; 7 nucleotides align to TRBD2. Germline V CDR1 and CDR2: GTSNPN, SVGIG (reference sequence). The length of the CDR3 is 12 residues. V lost 0 bases to trimming and J lost 6 bases; unmatched junction nucleotides: 2. The CDR3 region is CAWSVPSGEQYF. Written as DNA, the CDR3 is TGTGCCTGGAGTGTCCCTAGCGGCGAGCAGTACTTC.

The V call is TRBV15, the J call TRBJ1-3, with 7 positions matching TRBD1. The V gene's germline CDR1 is LNHNV and CDR2 YYDKDF (reference sequence). V was pared by 5 bases and J by 4 bases, with 8 bases of the junction left unmatched. The CDR3 length is 15 residues. The CDR3 loop reads CATSLDRVYGNTIYF. The CDR3 DNA reads TGTGCCACCAGCCTAGACAGGGTGTACGGAAACACCATATATTTT.

The genes are TRBV29-1 and TRBJ2-7; 7 nucleotides agree with TRBD1. The CDR3 contains 15 residues. Trimming at V came to 3 bases and at J to 5 bases, leaving 13 bases not matched to a gene. Germline-derived CDR1 and CDR2 are SQVTM and ANQGSEA. The chain's CDR3 is CSVEGFEGARNEQYF. For the CDR3, the DNA is TGCAGCGTTGAGGGTTTCGAGGGGGCACGGAACGAGCAGTACTTC.

The chain recombines TRBV7-9 with TRBJ2-5; no clear D gene. CDR3 length: 15 residues. The V gene's germline CDR1 is SEHNR and CDR2 FQNEAQ (reference sequence). Trimming took off 1 base at V and 1 base at J, with 10 bases between the two ends. CDR3 sequence: CASSLDLRLQETQYF. Written as DNA, the CDR3 is TGTGCCAGCAGCTTAGACTTGCGCCTCCAAGAGACCCAGTACTTC.

The chain joins TRBV6-5 to TRBJ1-4, with TRBD1 matching 10 bases. Germline V gene lookup returns CDR1 MNHEY and CDR2 SVGAGI. CDR3 length: 15 residues. Germline trimming cut 5 bases from V and 6 bases from J; bases unmatched to any gene: 6. Here the CDR3 reads CASSPWDRGDEKLFF. CDR3 DNA sequence: TGTGCCAGCAGTCCGTGGGACAGGGGCGATGAAAAACTGTTTTTT.

The chain combines TRBV20-1 with TRBJ2-3, with TRBD1 matching over 8 bases. CDR3 length: 14 residues. V lost 3 bases, J lost 2 bases, and 4 bases stayed unmatched. Germline CDR1 and CDR2: DFQATT and SNEGSKA (reference sequence). The CDR3 nucleotides are TGCAGTGCTAGTAACAGGGGGTTCACAGATACGCAGTATTTT. Protein product: CSASNRGFTDTQYF.